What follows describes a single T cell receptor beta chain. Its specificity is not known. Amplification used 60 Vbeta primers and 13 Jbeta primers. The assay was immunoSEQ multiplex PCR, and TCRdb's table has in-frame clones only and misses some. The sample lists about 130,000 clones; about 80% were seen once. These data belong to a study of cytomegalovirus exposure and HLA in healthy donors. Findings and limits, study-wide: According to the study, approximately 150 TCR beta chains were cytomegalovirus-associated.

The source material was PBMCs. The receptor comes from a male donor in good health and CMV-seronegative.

CDR3 nucleotides: TGCGCCAGCAGCCCCCTGGCAGGGACAGATACGCAGTATTTT. Its protein product is CASSPLAGTDTQYF. The rearrangement joins TRBV5-1 to TRBJ2-3; D may be TRBD1 (5 bases). The germline gives CDR1 SGHRS, CDR2 YFSETQ. Trimming pared 4 bases from V and 3 bases from J, leaving 12 bases between. The CDR3 runs 14 residues.